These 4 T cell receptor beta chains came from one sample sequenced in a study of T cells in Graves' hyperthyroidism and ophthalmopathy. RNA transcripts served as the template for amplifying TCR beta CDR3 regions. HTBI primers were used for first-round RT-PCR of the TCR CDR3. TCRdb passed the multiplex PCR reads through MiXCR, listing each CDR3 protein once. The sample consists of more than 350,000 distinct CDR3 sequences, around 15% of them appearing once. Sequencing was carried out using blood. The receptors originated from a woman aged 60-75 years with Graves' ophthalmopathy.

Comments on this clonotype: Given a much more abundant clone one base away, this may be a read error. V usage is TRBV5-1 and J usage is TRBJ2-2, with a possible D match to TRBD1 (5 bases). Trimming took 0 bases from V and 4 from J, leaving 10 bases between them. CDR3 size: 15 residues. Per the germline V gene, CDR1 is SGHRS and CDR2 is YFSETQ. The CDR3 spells CASSLDRLSTGELFF. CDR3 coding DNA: TGCGCCAGCAGCTTGGACAGGCTGAGCACCGGGGAGCTGTTTTTT.

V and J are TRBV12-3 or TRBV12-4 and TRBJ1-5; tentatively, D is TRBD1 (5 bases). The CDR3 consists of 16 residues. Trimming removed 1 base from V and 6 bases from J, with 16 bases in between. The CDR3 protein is CASSLGGGGGSQPQHF. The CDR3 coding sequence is TGTGCCAGCAGTTTAGGGGGCGGGGGGGGAAGTCAGCCCCAGCATTTT.

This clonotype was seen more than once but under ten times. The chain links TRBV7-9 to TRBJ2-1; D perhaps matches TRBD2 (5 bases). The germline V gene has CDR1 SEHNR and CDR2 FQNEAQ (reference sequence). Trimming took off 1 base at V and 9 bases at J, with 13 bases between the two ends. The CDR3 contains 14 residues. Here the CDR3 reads CASSLEVKRTEQFF. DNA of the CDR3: TGTGCCAGCAGCTTAGAGGTCAAGCGGACTGAGCAGTTCTTC.

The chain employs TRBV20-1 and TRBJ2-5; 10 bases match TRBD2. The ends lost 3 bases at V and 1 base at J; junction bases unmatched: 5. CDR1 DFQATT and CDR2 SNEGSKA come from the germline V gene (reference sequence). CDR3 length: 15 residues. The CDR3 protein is CSASRAGGRQETQYF. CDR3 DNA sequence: TGCAGTGCTAGTAGAGCGGGAGGGCGCCAAGAGACCCAGTACTTC.